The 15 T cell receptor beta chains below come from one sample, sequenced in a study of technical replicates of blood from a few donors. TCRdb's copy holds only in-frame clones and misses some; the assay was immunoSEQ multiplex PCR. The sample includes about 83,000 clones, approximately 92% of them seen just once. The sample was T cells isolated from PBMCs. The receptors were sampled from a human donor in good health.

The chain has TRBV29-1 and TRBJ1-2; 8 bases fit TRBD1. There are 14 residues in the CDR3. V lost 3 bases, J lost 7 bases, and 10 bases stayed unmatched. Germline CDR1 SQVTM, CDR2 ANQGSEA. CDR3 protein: CSVEDFRDRLGYTF. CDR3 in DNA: TGCAGCGTTGAGGATTTCCGGGACAGGCTTGGCTACACCTTC.

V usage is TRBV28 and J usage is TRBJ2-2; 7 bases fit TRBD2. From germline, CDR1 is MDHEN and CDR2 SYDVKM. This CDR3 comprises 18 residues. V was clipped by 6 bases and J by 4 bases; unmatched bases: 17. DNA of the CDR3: TGTGCCAGCAGCCGAAACACTCCTAGGGGACTACGCACCGGGGAGCTGTTTTTT. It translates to CASSRNTPRGLRTGELFF.

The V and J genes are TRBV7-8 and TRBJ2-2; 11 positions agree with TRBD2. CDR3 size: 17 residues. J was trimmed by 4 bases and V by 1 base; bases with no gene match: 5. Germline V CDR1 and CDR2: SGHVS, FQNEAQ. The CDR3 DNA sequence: TGTGCCAGCAGCTTAGAAGGGCTAGCGGGAGGCACCGGGGAGCTGTTTTTT. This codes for CASSLEGLAGGTGELFF.

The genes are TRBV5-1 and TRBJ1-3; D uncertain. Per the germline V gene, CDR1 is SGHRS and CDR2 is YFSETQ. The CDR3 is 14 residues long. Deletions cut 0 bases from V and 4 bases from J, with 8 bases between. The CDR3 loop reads CASSLATEGNTIYF. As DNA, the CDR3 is TGCGCCAGCAGCTTGGCAACGGAGGGAAACACCATATATTTT.

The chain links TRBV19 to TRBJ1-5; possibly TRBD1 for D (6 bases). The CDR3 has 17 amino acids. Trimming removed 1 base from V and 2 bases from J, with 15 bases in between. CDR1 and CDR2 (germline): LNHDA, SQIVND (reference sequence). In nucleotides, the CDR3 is TGTGCCAGTAGTATAGCCCGGGGAGGGGGGGGCAATCAGCCCCAGCATTTT. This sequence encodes CASSIARGGGGNQPQHF.

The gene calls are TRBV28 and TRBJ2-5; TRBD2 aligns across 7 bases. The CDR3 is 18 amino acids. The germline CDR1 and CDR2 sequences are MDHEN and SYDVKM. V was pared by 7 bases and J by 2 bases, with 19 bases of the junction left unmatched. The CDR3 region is CASTLHGGLSLGQETQYF. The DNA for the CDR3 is TGTGCCAGCACCCTTCACGGGGGACTAAGCCTTGGGCAAGAGACCCAGTACTTC.

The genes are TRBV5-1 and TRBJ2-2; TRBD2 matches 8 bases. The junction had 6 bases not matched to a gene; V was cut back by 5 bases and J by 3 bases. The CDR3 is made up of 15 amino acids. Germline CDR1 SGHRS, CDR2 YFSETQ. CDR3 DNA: TGCGCCAGCAGTGTCGGGGGGGGCGACACCGGGGAGCTGTTTTTT. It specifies CASSVGGGDTGELFF.

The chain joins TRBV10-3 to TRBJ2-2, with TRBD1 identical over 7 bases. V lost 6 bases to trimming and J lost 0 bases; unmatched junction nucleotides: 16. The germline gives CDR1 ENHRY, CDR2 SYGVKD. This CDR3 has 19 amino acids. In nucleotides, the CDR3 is TGTGCCATCAGGGGGACAGCAAGTCCACAGTTCGCGAACACCGGGGAGCTGTTTTTT. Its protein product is CAIRGTASPQFANTGELFF.

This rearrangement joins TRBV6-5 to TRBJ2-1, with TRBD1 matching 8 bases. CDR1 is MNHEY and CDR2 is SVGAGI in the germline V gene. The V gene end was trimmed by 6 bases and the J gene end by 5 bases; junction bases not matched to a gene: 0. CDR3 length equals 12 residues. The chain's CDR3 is CASRDRDNEQFF. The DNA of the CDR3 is TGTGCCAGCAGGGACAGGGACAATGAGCAGTTCTTC.

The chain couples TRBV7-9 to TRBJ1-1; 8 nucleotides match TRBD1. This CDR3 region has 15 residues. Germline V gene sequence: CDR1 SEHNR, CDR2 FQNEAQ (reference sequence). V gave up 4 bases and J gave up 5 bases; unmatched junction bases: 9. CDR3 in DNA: TGTGCCAGCAGCTCAGGGCACAGGGGGGGTACTGAAGCTTTCTTT. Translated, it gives CASSSGHRGGTEAFF.

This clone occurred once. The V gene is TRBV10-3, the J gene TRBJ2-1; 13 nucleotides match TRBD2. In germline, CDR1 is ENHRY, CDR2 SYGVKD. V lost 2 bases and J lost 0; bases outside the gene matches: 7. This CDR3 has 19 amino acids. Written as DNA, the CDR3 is TGTGCCATCAGTGAGCTGGGGACTAGCGGGGCACGCTCCTACAATGAGCAGTTCTTC. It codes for CAISELGTSGARSYNEQFF.

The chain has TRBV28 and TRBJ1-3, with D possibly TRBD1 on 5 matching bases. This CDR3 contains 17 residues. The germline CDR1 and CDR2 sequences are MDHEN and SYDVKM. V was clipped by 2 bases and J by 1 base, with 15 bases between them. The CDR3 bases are TGTGCCAGCAGTTTAATGGGGGGGTTGGGTTCTGGAAACACCATATATTTT. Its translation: CASSLMGGLGSGNTIYF.

CDR3 region: CASSLIGGGQPQHF. For the CDR3, the DNA is TGTGCCAGCAGTTTAATAGGGGGCGGGCAGCCCCAGCATTTT. The chain has TRBV27 and TRBJ1-5; TRBD1 matches at 7 bases. V lost 2 bases, J lost 7 bases, and 5 bases stayed unmatched. The length of the CDR3 is 14 residues. In germline, CDR1 is MNHEY, CDR2 SMNVEV (reference sequence).

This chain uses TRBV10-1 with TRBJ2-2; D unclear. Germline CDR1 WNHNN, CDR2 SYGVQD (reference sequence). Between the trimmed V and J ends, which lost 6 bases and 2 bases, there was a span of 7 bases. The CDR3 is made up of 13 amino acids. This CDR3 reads CASRQRNTGELFF. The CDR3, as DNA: TGCGCCAGCAGACAGAGAAACACCGGGGAGCTGTTTTTT.

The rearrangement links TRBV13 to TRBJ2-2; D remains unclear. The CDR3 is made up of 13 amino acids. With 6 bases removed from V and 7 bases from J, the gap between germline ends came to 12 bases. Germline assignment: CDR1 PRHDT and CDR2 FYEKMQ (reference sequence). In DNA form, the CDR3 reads TGTGCCAGCAGTCGTCTTTCGGTCGGGGAGCTGTTTTTT. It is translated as CASSRLSVGELFF.